This is a list of T cell receptor beta chains from one sample in a study of blood T cells in healthy people across ages. TCRdb itself ran the 5' RACE reads through MiXCR, one entry per CDR3 protein. The sample lists hundreds of thousands of distinct CDR3 sequences, around 43% seen once, with approximately 29% in the top ten. Sequenced input: blood. The source is an elderly man in good health. Each CDR3 is given with its conserved first and last residue. A D gene is named only where the DNA matches it firmly. A clone size is listed for some rows: how often the clone was seen (once, few, many), or a class if it is expanded.

>-|-|TRBJ1-5|TRBV6-2/TRBV6-3
TGTGCCAGCAGTTACTCCAATTATCAGCATTTT
CASSYSNYQHF
>TRBD1|many|TRBJ1-6|TRBV20-1
TGCAGTGCTAGAGAAGAGACAGGGGGCGCTTCACCCCTCCACTTT
CSAREETGGASPLHF
>TRBD2|few|TRBJ2-5|TRBV6-1
TGTGCCAGCAGTAGAAGAAGTAGCGGGTACCAAGAGACCCAGTACTTC
CASSRRSSGYQETQYF
>TRBD2|-|TRBJ2-1|TRBV20-1
TGCAGTGCTAGAGTGGCTAGCGGGCCGTACTACAATGAGCAGTTCTTC
CSARVASGPYYNEQFF
>TRBD2|-|TRBJ2-5|TRBV7-9
TGTGCCAGCAGCTTTAGCGGGAGGGTCAATGAGCAGTACTTC
CASSFSGRVNEQYF
>TRBD1|-|TRBJ2-1|TRBV4-3
TGCGCCAGCAGCCAAGGACAGGGTGCGGGTGAGCAGTTCTTC
CASSQGQGAGEQFF
>-|-|TRBJ2-5|TRBV7-9
TGTGCCAGCAGCTCAAGTCAGTCTGGGAATGAGCAGTACTTC
CASSSSQSGNEQYF
>TRBD2|-|TRBJ2-2|TRBV30
TGTGCCCATCGCGGGGGGCGCCGCACCGGGGAGCTGTTTTTT
CAHRGGRRTGELFF
>TRBD1|few|TRBJ2-5|TRBV9
TGTGCCAGCAGCGTGTCGCAGCGGACAGGGCAAGAGACCCAGTACTTC
CASSVSQRTGQETQYF
>-|many|TRBJ1-5|TRBV6-5
TGTGCCAGCAGTTATCGAGAGGGTCAGCCCCAGCATTTT
CASSYREGQPQHF
>-|many|TRBJ1-2|TRBV5-4
TGTGCCAGCAGCCCCAGTGCCAACTATGGCTACACCTTC
CASSPSANYGYTF
>-|-|TRBJ1-2|TRBV15
TGTGCCACCAGCAGAGAACAGAGTAACTATGGCTACACCTTC
CATSREQSNYGYTF
>-|few|TRBJ2-7|TRBV28
TGTGCCAGCCGCGGGTCCTACTCCCCCTACGAGCAGTACTTC
CASRGSYSPYEQYF
>-|-|TRBJ2-2|TRBV7-2
TGTGCCAGCAGCCAAAACAGGGTCGGCGGGGAGCTGTTTTTT
CASSQNRVGGELFF
>TRBD1|-|TRBJ2-3|TRBV30
TGTGCCTGGTCTCCGGGACAGAGTACAGATACGCAGTATTTT
CAWSPGQSTDTQYF
>-|few|TRBJ2-4|TRBV6-6
TGTGCCAGCACCACGGGGGTTCCCACAGACAAAAACATTCAGTACTTC
CASTTGVPTDKNIQYF
>-|once|TRBJ1-2|TRBV12-3/TRBV12-4
TGTGCCAGCAGCCTCCAGACAGATTACTATGGCTACACCTTC
CASSLQTDYYGYTF
>TRBD2|-|TRBJ2-5|TRBV27
TGTGCCAGCAGCGGACTAGCGTATTTCCAAGAGACCCAGTACTTC
CASSGLAYFQETQYF
>-|-|TRBJ2-1|TRBV5-1
TGCGCCAGCAGCGCGGACGCCTCCGTCGGTATTCTCGGGGAGACCCAGTTCTTC
CASSADASVGILGETQFF
>TRBD1|-|TRBJ1-2|TRBV6-1
TGTGCCAGCAGTGGGGACAGGGGGATGTATGGCTACACCTTC
CASSGDRGMYGYTF
>TRBD2|-|TRBJ2-1|TRBV27
TGTGCCAGCAGTTTACGGGACTATCTATCCTACAATGAGCAGTTCTTC
CASSLRDYLSYNEQFF
>TRBD1|few|TRBJ1-2|TRBV20-1
TGCAGTGCTAGCCGGCCGGGACAGGGCTCAAACTATGGCTACACCTTC
CSASRPGQGSNYGYTF
>-|-|TRBJ2-1|TRBV7-2
TGTGCCAGCAGCACCGGACCACCCAGGGGCAATGAGCAGTTCTTC
CASSTGPPRGNEQFF
>-|few|TRBJ2-7|TRBV6-2/TRBV6-3
TGTGCCAGCAGGGACCCAGGAAGAGGCTACGAGCAGTACTTC
CASRDPGRGYEQYF
>-|-|TRBJ2-3|TRBV7-6
TGTGCCAGCAGCTTAGCCCTTAGAAGTGACAGCCCAGATACGCAGTATTTT
CASSLALRSDSPDTQYF
>-|-|TRBJ2-3|TRBV28
TGTGCCAGCAGCTCCCCGAGGGGCATAGATACGCAGTATTTT
CASSSPRGIDTQYF
>TRBD2|-|TRBJ2-6|TRBV7-9
TGTGCCTCAGAGCGGGGGGGCTGGGCCAACGTCCTGACTTTC
CASERGGWANVLTF
>-|-|TRBJ1-2|TRBV4-3
TGCGCCAGCAGACTAAAGGAACAGAACTATGGCTACACCTTC
CASRLKEQNYGYTF
>-|-|TRBJ1-5|TRBV5-1
TGCGCCAGCAGCCACGACGGAAACAATCAGCCCCAGCATTTT
CASSHDGNNQPQHF
>TRBD1|many|TRBJ1-5|TRBV6-2/TRBV6-3
TGTGCCAGCAGCGGAAAACTAGGGACAGGGGGTCAGCCCCAGCATTTT
CASSGKLGTGGQPQHF
>-|few|TRBJ2-7|TRBV20-1
TGCAGTGCTAGAGATGGGACATCCTACGAGCAGTACTTC
CSARDGTSYEQYF
>TRBD2|-|TRBJ2-5|TRBV4-3
TGCGCCAGCAGCCAAGGGGGACTAGCGGGGGACCAAGAGACCCAGTACTTC
CASSQGGLAGDQETQYF
>-|few|TRBJ2-7|TRBV29-1
TGCAGCGTTGAAGGGGGGCCAGCCTCCAATGAGCAGTACTTC
CSVEGGPASNEQYF
>TRBD1|-|TRBJ1-3|TRBV7-2
TGTGCCAGCAGCTTACAGGGGGCCTCTGGAAACACCATATATTTT
CASSLQGASGNTIYF
>TRBD2|few|TRBJ2-3|TRBV18
TGTGCCAGCTCACCCGTTGCCAGCGGGAAAGATACGCAGTATTTT
CASSPVASGKDTQYF
>TRBD2|-|TRBJ2-3|TRBV7-2
TGTGCCAGCAGCTTACGTTCTAGCGGGAGGGGCTCAGATACGCAGTATTTT
CASSLRSSGRGSDTQYF
>-|-|TRBJ2-6|TRBV29-1
TGCAGCGTTGACAGCCCTGGGGCCAACGTCCTGACTTTC
CSVDSPGANVLTF
>-|few|TRBJ1-1|TRBV6-1
TGTGCCAGCAGGAGGGGCGGCTGGAGTGAAGCTTTCTTT
CASRRGGWSEAFF
>-|-|TRBJ2-1|TRBV6-4
TGTGCCAGCAGTGTCAGGGGAGATCGCAATGAGCAGTTCTTC
CASSVRGDRNEQFF
>-|few|TRBJ2-7|TRBV6-2/TRBV6-3
TGTGCCAGCAGTTATTCCGGGCTCCGTACGCCGCAGTACTTC
CASSYSGLRTPQYF
>-|few|TRBJ2-7|TRBV4-2
TGTGCCAGCAGCCAAGAGTGGGGACCCTACGAGCAGTACTTC
CASSQEWGPYEQYF
>TRBD2|-|TRBJ2-1|TRBV4-3
TGCGCCAGCAGCCAAGGTCTGACTAGCGGGGAGGGAAATGAGCAGTTCTTC
CASSQGLTSGEGNEQFF
>-|few|TRBJ1-5|TRBV20-1
TGCAGTGCTAGGGGCAGGGGAGGCGGAAGCAATCAGCCCCAGCATTTT
CSARGRGGGSNQPQHF
>-|-|TRBJ1-2|TRBV6-5
TGTGCCAGCAGCCGGACACGGACAGAAGGATATGGCTACACCTTC
CASSRTRTEGYGYTF
>-|many|TRBJ2-1|TRBV29-1
TGCAGCGCTCTGGACGGGACCAATGAGCAGTTCTTC
CSALDGTNEQFF